This TCR beta chain appears in the sequencing data of a study of identical twins. This clonotype was observed a few times. The antigen is not known. TCRdb analysed the 5' RACE reads with MiXCR anew, one entry per CDR3 protein. This repertoire shows about 450,000 distinct CDR3 sequences, under 20% found once; its top ten account for 12%. The study's findings and limits: It was possible that invariant MAIT and iNKT cells partly confounded the zero-insertion analyses. Models, which agreed with sharing between unrelated individuals, nonetheless underestimated the out-of-frame TCR alpha sharing seen in monozygotic twins. Conclusions rested on cross-sectional statistics rather than following the same donors.

This CDR3 spans 14 amino acids. J was trimmed by 3 bases and V by 6 bases; bases with no gene match: 8. Germline values: CDR1 SQVTM, CDR2 ANQGSEA. This rearrangement joins TRBV29-1 to TRBJ2-3, with 8 bases lining up with TRBD2. This TCR was sampled from a man in his forties or fifties in good health. The sequenced sample consisted of naive T cells sorted from blood. CDR3 DNA: TGCAGCGTGACGAGCGGGAGTAAGACAGATACGCAGTATTTT. Residues: CSVTSGSKTDTQYF.